These 24 T cell receptor beta chains share one sample of origin, sequenced in a study of OX40 agonist ivuxolimab in advanced cancers. Measured with immunoSEQ multiplex PCR; TCRdb has only the in-frame clones, and not every one. The sample has about 74,000 clones, almost 85% seen once; the top ten hold 2% to 2.5%. The specimen was CD4+ or CD8+ T cells sorted from blood, collected in a trial of the OX40 agonist ivuxolimab. The origin of the receptors is an adult with an advanced solid tumor such as melanoma, head and neck, liver or kidney cancer.

This chain joins TRBV10-1 and TRBJ2-1; TRBD1 agrees at 9 bases. Per germline, CDR1 WNHNN and CDR2 SYGVQD (reference sequence). The CDR3 contains 17 residues. After removal of 8 bases from V and 6 bases from J, the junction contained 17 bases not matched to a gene. The CDR3 region is CASGGRGRGTGSNEQFF. Here the CDR3 DNA reads TGCGCCAGCGGAGGAAGGGGTAGGGGGACAGGGAGCAATGAGCAGTTCTTC.

The V call is TRBV29-1, the J call TRBJ1-1; D call uncertain. Germline V gives CDR1 SQVTM, CDR2 ANQGSEA. The germline V and J ends were trimmed by 5 bases and 1 base, with 14 bases remaining between them. This CDR3 is built from 14 residues. Here the CDR3 DNA reads TGCAGCGTTCCTCGGACCTTGGGGAACACTGAAGCTTTCTTT. Translated, it gives CSVPRTLGNTEAFF.

Comments on this clone: At the DNA level, this CDR3 is encoded by other sequences in the same sample as well. DNA for the CDR3: TGTGCCAGCAGCCCCCAGAGGACGGGGTATACTGAAGCTTTCTTT. It translates to CASSPQRTGYTEAFF. The chain couples TRBV9 to TRBJ1-1; D remains ambiguous. CDR3 size: 15 residues. Germline CDR1 reads SGDLS; CDR2 reads YYNGEE. The V and J ends lost 4 bases and 5 bases respectively, with 18 bases between them.

This chain connects TRBV7-9 to TRBJ2-1; 8 bases fit TRBD2. This CDR3 region has 13 residues. V dropped 7 bases and J dropped 10; count of bases not matched to a gene: 9. Germline CDR1 SEHNR, CDR2 FQNEAQ (reference sequence). The CDR3 sequence is CASTLAGIGEQFF. The CDR3 DNA is TGTGCCAGCACTTTAGCGGGAATCGGGGAGCAGTTCTTC. The complete variable domain, with remaining parts taken from reference TRBV7-9 and TRBJ2-1, reads DTGVSQNPRHKITKRGQNVTFRCDPISEHNRLYWYRQTLGQGPEFLTYFQNEAQLEKSRLLSDRFSAERPKGSFSTLEIQRTEQGDSAMYLCASTLAGIGEQFFGPGTRLTVL.

V gene TRBV28 combines with J gene TRBJ1-5; D might be TRBD1 (5 bases). This CDR3 is 19 amino acids long. Germline values: CDR1 MDHEN, CDR2 SYDVKM. V was cut by 3 bases and J by 0 bases, with 21 bases left in between. The CDR3 loop reads CASSLVWTWGTISNQPQHF. The CDR3 DNA is TGTGCCAGCAGTTTGGTTTGGACGTGGGGGACTATTAGCAATCAGCCCCAGCATTTT.

The DNA of the CDR3 is TGTGCCAGCAGCTTAGAGGGGCGCTCGACCAGCTCTGGAAACACCATATATTTT. Protein: CASSLEGRSTSSGNTIYF. The V and J genes are TRBV7-2 and TRBJ1-3; tentative D call: TRBD1 (5 bases). The germline gives CDR1 SGHTA, CDR2 FQGNSA. The V end lost 1 base, the J end lost 0 bases, and 16 bases lay between the germline ends. This CDR3 is built from 18 residues. The full variable domain, in which reference TRBV7-2 and TRBJ1-3 provide the parts outside the CDR3, is GAGVSQSPSNKVTEKGKDVELRCDPISGHTALYWYRQSLGQGLEFLIYFQGNSAPDKSGLPSDRFSAERTGGSVSTLTIQRTQQEDSAVYLCASSLEGRSTSSGNTIYFGEGSWLTVV.

The V call is TRBV7-2, the J call TRBJ2-1, with 9 bases aligning to TRBD2. Germline V gene lookup returns CDR1 SGHTA and CDR2 FQGNSA. J was trimmed by 8 bases and V by 0 bases; bases with no gene match: 8. The CDR3 covers 16 residues. Here the CDR3 reads CASSLAAGGPYHEQFF. The CDR3 DNA follows: TGTGCCAGCAGCTTAGCTGCGGGGGGGCCTTACCATGAGCAGTTCTTC.

J is TRBJ2-7 and V is TRBV10-3; TRBD2 matches at 13 bases. CDR3 length equals 15 residues. Germline V gene data show CDR1 as ENHRY and CDR2 as SYGVKD. V shed 3 bases, J shed 4 bases, and the junction held 3 bases outside the gene matches. The CDR3 DNA sequence: TGTGCCATCAGTGACGGACTAGCGGGGGATTACGAGCAGTACTTC. Translation gives CAISDGLAGDYEQYF.

To note about this clone: One junction end disagrees with the germline gene, perhaps due to a read error. CDR3 in amino acids: CAGSVGQGSSYEQYF. CDR3 sequence (DNA): TGCGCCGGCAGCGTAGGACAGGGGAGCTCCTACGAGCAGTACTTC. This rearrangement joins TRBV5-1 to TRBJ2-7; TRBD1 matches 9 bases. Germline loops: CDR1 SGHRS, CDR2 YFSETQ. The CDR3 has 15 residues.

This sequence joins TRBV4-2 and TRBJ1-1, with D tentatively TRBD1 (5 bases). This CDR3 is built from 13 residues. CDR1 is LGHNA, CDR2 YNFKEQ, per germline. Trimming stripped 4 bases from V and 5 bases from J, with 11 bases between. The CDR3 loop is CASSLTGATEAFF. The CDR3 coding sequence is TGTGCCAGCAGCCTAACCGGGGCGACTGAAGCTTTCTTT.

The chain links TRBV2 to TRBJ1-4, with D perhaps TRBD1 (5 bases). Between the trimmed V and J ends, which lost 4 bases and 6 bases, there was a span of 12 bases. CDR1 and CDR2 from the germline V gene are SNHLY and FYNNEI. This CDR3 contains 14 residues. The chain's CDR3 is CASSAPGDYEKLFF. CDR3 bases: TGTGCCAGCAGTGCCCCGGGGGACTATGAAAAACTGTTTTTT.

Regarding this clone: A junction end diverges from the germline sequence, so it may reflect a read error. CDR3 sequence: CASSLAVDQQIF. In DNA, the CDR3 is TGTGCCAGCAGCTTGGCGGTGGACCAACAGATTTTT. The V and J genes are TRBV5-5 and TRBJ1-4; D unresolved. The length of the CDR3 is 12 residues. The V gene's germline CDR1 is SGHKS and CDR2 YYEKEE (reference sequence). Together with reference TRBV5-5 and TRBJ1-4, the CDR3 gives the full variable domain: DAGVTQSPTHLIKTRGQQVTLRCSPISGHKSVSWYQQVLGQGPQFIFQYYEKEERGRGNFPDRFSARQFPNYSSELNVNALLLGDSALYLCASSLAVDQQIFGSGTQLSVL.

A few counts support this clone. The rearrangement joins TRBV19 to TRBJ1-2; D gene uncertain. Germline assignment: CDR1 LNHDA and CDR2 SQIVND (reference sequence). This CDR3 spans 14 amino acids. V gave up 8 bases and J gave up 6 bases, with 19 bases separating them. As DNA, the CDR3 is TGTGCCAGTCGAACAGCGGGCGTATTTGATGGCTACACCTTC. Its translation: CASRTAGVFDGYTF.

The CDR3: CASSFFPTDTQYF. The CDR3, as DNA: TGTGCCAGCAGTTTTTTCCCTACAGATACGCAGTATTTT. The genes are TRBV27 and TRBJ2-3; D gene uncertain. The CDR3 is 13 residues long. Germline CDR1 reads MNHEY; CDR2 reads SMNVEV (reference sequence). V was pared by 3 bases and J by 3 bases, with 7 bases between.

This clone was counted a few times. The rearrangement uses TRBV2 and TRBJ2-3; unclear D gene. Trimming removed 5 bases from V and 3 bases from J, with 12 bases in between. CDR3 size: 14 residues. From germline, CDR1 is SNHLY and CDR2 FYNNEI. The chain's CDR3 is CASSSGRKTDTQYF. In DNA, the CDR3 is TGTGCCAGCAGTTCAGGACGGAAAACAGATACGCAGTATTTT.

The chain couples TRBV7-8 to TRBJ2-5, with D perhaps matching TRBD2 (6 bases). This CDR3 is 16 amino acids long. Germline-derived CDR1 and CDR2 are SGHVS and FQNEAQ. V lost 5 bases to trimming and J lost 2 bases, with 18 bases between them. The CDR3 sequence: CASSPSGRGPQETQYF. CDR3 coding DNA: TGTGCCAGCAGCCCAAGCGGGCGGGGCCCTCAAGAGACCCAGTACTTC.

The chain links TRBV5-4 to TRBJ2-5; D gene unclear. V lost 4 bases and J 0 bases, leaving 7 bases between the germline ends. The length of the CDR3 is 13 residues. Germline V gene lookup returns CDR1 SGHNT and CDR2 YYREEE (reference sequence). For the CDR3, the DNA is TGTGCCAGCAGCAACCGGGACCAAGAGACCCAGTACTTC. Translating it yields CASSNRDQETQYF.

V and J are TRBV7-8 and TRBJ2-3, with D unresolved. The CDR3 loop spans 12 amino acids. Trimming left V 5 bases short and J 5 bases short, with 8 bases between. The germline V gene encodes CDR1 SGHVS and CDR2 FQNEAQ. CDR3 in amino acids: CASSPSLDTQYF. DNA of the CDR3: TGTGCCAGCAGCCCCTCTTTAGATACGCAGTATTTT.

The gene calls are TRBV15 and TRBJ2-3, with unresolved D. CDR1 is LNHNV and CDR2 is YYDKDF in the germline V gene (reference sequence). V shed 0 bases and J shed 5 bases, with 12 bases lying between them. This CDR3 has 15 residues. The CDR3 DNA sequence: TGTGCCACCAGCAGAGATCGGGTCTTAGTAGATACGCAGTATTTT. This encodes CATSRDRVLVDTQYF.

In DNA form, the CDR3 reads TGTGCCAGCAGCTTTCCGAGCCCCGTTGAGCAGTTCTTC. This encodes CASSFPSPVEQFF. The chain joins TRBV7-2 to TRBJ2-1; D uncertain. The CDR3 covers 13 residues. Trimming took 3 bases from V and 9 from J, leaving 12 bases between them. Germline CDR1 reads SGHTA; CDR2 reads FQGNSA.

This sequence joins TRBV6-4 and TRBJ2-2; TRBD1 is a possible D gene (6 bases). Germline assignment: CDR1 MRHNA and CDR2 SNTAGT. V lost 3 bases and J lost 5, with 10 bases in between. This CDR3 comprises 14 residues. The DNA for the CDR3 is TGTGCCAGCAGTGAACAAACAGGGACCGGGGAGCTGTTTTTT. Translating it yields CASSEQTGTGELFF.

V gene TRBV6-5 combines with J gene TRBJ2-3; 7 nucleotides line up with TRBD1. The germline gives CDR1 MNHEY, CDR2 SVGAGI. The CDR3 loop spans 14 amino acids. V shed 5 bases and J 8 bases; nucleotides not matched to a gene: 10. CDR3 sequence (DNA): TGTGCCAGCAGTCCCGACCAGGGGGATCGTACGCAGTATTTT. Protein sequence: CASSPDQGDRTQYF.

The CDR3 sequence: CASPTSGYNEQFF. CDR3 bases: TGTGCCAGTCCGACTAGCGGATACAATGAGCAGTTCTTC. The V gene is TRBV6-4, the J gene TRBJ2-1; 9 bases align to TRBD2. This CDR3 region has 13 residues. Per germline, CDR1 MRHNA and CDR2 SNTAGT. Unmatched junction bases numbered 4, after V lost 9 bases and J lost 4 bases.

The rearrangement uses TRBV19 and TRBJ1-5; 7 nucleotides agree with TRBD1. The J segment lost 10 bases and the V segment lost 7 bases, leaving 16 bases of the junction unmatched. Looked up from germline, CDR1 is LNHDA and CDR2 is SQIVND (reference sequence). The CDR3 has 15 amino acids. The CDR3 sequence is CASNPRFGQAIPQHF. The CDR3 nucleotides read TGTGCCAGTAACCCCCGGTTTGGACAGGCGATCCCCCAGCATTTT. Filled out from reference TRBV19 and TRBJ1-5, the complete variable domain reads DGGITQSPKYLFRKEGQNVTLSCEQNLNHDAMYWYRQDPGQGLRLIYYSQIVNDFQKGDIAEGYSVSREKKESFPLTVTSAQKNPTAFYLCASNPRFGQAIPQHFGDGTRLSIL.